These 12 T cell receptor beta chains originate from one sample sequenced in a study of T cell responses to AZD1222 COVID-19 vaccine. The method was immunoSEQ multiplex PCR; TCRdb's version includes in-frame clones alone and lacks a portion of them. Found here are roughly 120,000 clones, 88% of them singletons; the top ten hold about 5%. The source was peripheral blood, collected on day 0 of AZD1222 vaccination. Source of these receptors: an adult in good health.

This chain joins TRBV2 and TRBJ1-4; TRBD1 is a possible D gene (5 bases). Per germline, CDR1 SNHLY and CDR2 FYNNEI. V was cut by 9 bases and J by 5 bases, with 13 bases left in between. The CDR3 spans 13 residues. The CDR3 coding sequence is TGTGCCAGTACACAGGTTGAAAATGAAAAACTGTTTTTT. Translated: CASTQVENEKLFF.

V usage is TRBV4-1 and J usage is TRBJ2-5; TRBD2 matches at 8 bases. V lost 2 bases and J lost 3; bases outside the gene matches: 5. CDR1 is MGHRA and CDR2 is YSYEKL in the germline V gene. The CDR3 covers 15 residues. In nucleotides, the CDR3 is TGCGCCAGCAGCCAACCCGTAGCGGGGAAAGAGACCCAGTACTTC. The encoded protein is CASSQPVAGKETQYF.

The chain recombines TRBV12-3 or TRBV12-4 with TRBJ1-5; D is unclear. V dropped 6 bases and J dropped 9 bases, with 12 bases sitting between them. This CDR3 is 12 amino acids long. The CDR3 region is CASSPLGRPQHF. The DNA of the CDR3 is TGTGCCAGCAGCCCCCTGGGTCGGCCCCAGCATTTT.

This rearrangement joins TRBV27 to TRBJ2-7; TRBD1 aligns across 12 bases. The germline V gene has CDR1 MNHEY and CDR2 SMNVEV (reference sequence). The CDR3 has 15 amino acids. The ends lost 6 bases at V and 5 bases at J; junction bases unmatched: 8. This CDR3 reads CASRGTGTGGHEQYF. In DNA, the CDR3 is TGTGCCAGCAGGGGAACCGGGACAGGGGGCCACGAGCAGTACTTC.

The rearrangement links TRBV18 to TRBJ1-1; no firm D call. Looked up from germline, CDR1 is KGHSH and CDR2 is LQKENI. CDR3 length equals 14 residues. With 1 base removed from V and 2 bases from J, the gap between germline ends came to 8 bases. CDR3 nucleotide sequence: TGTGCCAGCTCACCACAGGGAACAAACACTGAAGCTTTCTTT. It encodes CASSPQGTNTEAFF.

V usage is TRBV5-5 and J usage is TRBJ2-7, with D perhaps assigned TRBD1 or TRBD2 (5 bases each). The CDR3 spans 12 residues. The ends were cut back, 2 bases at V and 7 bases at J, with 10 bases in the middle. Germline lookup yields CDR1 SGHKS and CDR2 YYEKEE (reference sequence). The CDR3: CASSFSEGEQYF. Written as DNA, the CDR3 is TGTGCCAGCAGCTTCTCCGAGGGGGAGCAGTACTTC.

J is TRBJ2-3 and V is TRBV19; TRBD1 aligns across 11 bases. Germline lookup yields CDR1 LNHDA and CDR2 SQIVND (reference sequence). The length of the CDR3 is 13 residues. With 7 bases clipped from V and 7 bases from J, the junction kept 4 bases outside the gene matches. CDR3 nucleotide sequence: TGTGCCAGTACTGGACAGGGGGCATATACGCAGTATTTT. This codes for CASTGQGAYTQYF.

The J gene is TRBJ1-4, the V gene TRBV7-2, with D maybe TRBD1 (5 bases). This CDR3 has 13 residues. The V end was cut by 8 bases, the J end by 8 bases, with 15 bases between. Germline V lookup: CDR1 SGHTA, CDR2 FQGNSA. The CDR3 protein is CASGTNSGEKLFF. The CDR3 DNA follows: TGTGCCAGCGGGACGAACAGCGGAGAAAAACTGTTTTTT.

This clone has a single count. This sequence joins TRBV7-2 and TRBJ1-6; D is unclear. The ends were cut back, 7 bases at V and 8 bases at J, with 12 bases in the middle. The CDR3 is made up of 13 amino acids. Looked up from germline, CDR1 is SGHTA and CDR2 is FQGNSA. CDR3 sequence reads: CASIPTPDSPLHF. The CDR3 DNA is TGTGCCAGCATACCGACGCCGGATTCACCCCTCCACTTT.

This chain joins TRBV5-6 and TRBJ2-3; 9 bases align to TRBD1. After removal of 4 bases from V and 3 bases from J, the junction contained 6 bases not matched to a gene. CDR3 length: 15 residues. Germline values: CDR1 SGHDT, CDR2 YYEEEE. The chain's CDR3 is CASSEPGQGTDTQYF. Written as DNA, the CDR3 is TGTGCCAGCAGCGAACCGGGACAGGGAACAGATACGCAGTATTTT.

The V call is TRBV2, the J call TRBJ1-3; no clear D gene. This CDR3 is 14 amino acids long. Trimming took 2 bases from V and 1 from J, leaving 6 bases between them. Per germline, CDR1 SNHLY and CDR2 FYNNEI. CDR3 residues: CASSELGSGNTIYF. The CDR3 DNA follows: TGTGCCAGCAGTGAACTGGGTTCTGGAAACACCATATATTTT.

Only one count was recorded for this clone. This chain links TRBV4-2 with TRBJ1-2; a weak D match, TRBD1 (6 bases). This CDR3 is built from 14 residues. Germline V gene lookup returns CDR1 LGHNA and CDR2 YNFKEQ. Between the trimmed V and J ends, which lost 4 bases and 1 base, there was a span of 10 bases. This chain's CDR3 is CASSPDSHNYGYTF. DNA for the CDR3: TGTGCCAGCAGCCCGGACAGCCATAACTATGGCTACACCTTC.